This TCR beta chain derives from a study of shared clonotypes between healthy human individuals. At the level of the study: Three CD4 naive, three CD4 memory, two CD8 naive and one CD8 memory plate were used per donor.

General observations from the study: Relative to their counterparts shared across all four donors, non-shared clonotypes exhibited diminished generation probabilities.

Assay used: immunoSEQ multiplex PCR; TCRdb lists only in-frame clones, some missing. This table holds fewer than 850,000 clones, about 96% found once. Positive CCR7 selection of CD45RO-negative cells yielded the naive CD8 cells, and terminally differentiated effector memory CD45RA+ cells were excluded. The length of the CDR3 is 15 residues. V lost 2 bases, J lost 4 bases, and 12 bases lay in between. Germline CDR1 is MNHNS and CDR2 is SASEGT. As concerns this clone: What it binds is not known.

This receptor was obtained from a man aged 25 to 45 in good health. The chain combines TRBV6-1 with TRBJ1-5; no clear D. Specimen: naive CD8+ T cells sorted from blood. This chain's CDR3 is CASSEIWGQNQPQHF. The CDR3 coding sequence is TGTGCCAGCAGTGAAATCTGGGGTCAAAATCAGCCCCAGCATTTT.